A single sample gave rise to the 17 T cell receptor beta chains below, sequenced in a study of cytomegalovirus exposure and HLA in healthy donors. This PCR relied on a set of 60 Vbeta primers and 13 Jbeta primers. Generated by immunoSEQ multiplex PCR, the TCRdb table keeps only in-frame clones and is missing some. This sample has about 150,000 clones; roughly four fifths occur once, and the top ten carry roughly 6.6%. Sequencing input: PBMCs. The origin of the receptors is a man aged 30 to 45 in good health and CMV-seronegative.

In nucleotides, the CDR3 is TGTGCCAGCAGCAAATGGGACAGTTCTATCACGTCCTACGAGCAGTACTTC. Protein product: CASSKWDSSITSYEQYF. The V and J genes are TRBV5-4 and TRBJ2-7; 7 nucleotides match TRBD1. The V segment lost 4 bases and the J segment 1 base; nucleotides outside the gene matches: 14. Germline lookup yields CDR1 SGHNT and CDR2 YYREEE (reference sequence). The length of the CDR3 is 17 residues.

The CDR3 here is CASTPGQGVYEQYF. In DNA form, the CDR3 reads TGTGCCAGCACACCGGGACAGGGGGTCTACGAGCAGTACTTC. The chain combines TRBV6-5 with TRBJ2-7, with 11 bases that match TRBD1. The ends lost 7 bases at V and 3 bases at J; junction bases unmatched: 5. The CDR3 contains 14 residues. Germline CDR1 reads MNHEY; CDR2 reads SVGAGI.

The chain couples TRBV4-1 to TRBJ1-2, with D tentatively TRBD1 (5 bases). The CDR3 contains 13 residues. Germline CDR1 is MGHRA and CDR2 is YSYEKL. Trimming cost V 0 bases and J 13 bases, with 15 bases left between them. CDR3 protein: CASSQDPEEGCTF. The CDR3 DNA reads TGCGCCAGCAGCCAAGATCCCGAGGAGGGGTGCACCTTC.

CDR3 sequence: CASSSDQRWGTEQFF. The DNA for the CDR3 is TGTGCCAGCAGCTCAGACCAGAGGTGGGGCACTGAGCAGTTCTTC. The chain recombines TRBV7-9 with TRBJ2-1; a weak D match, TRBD1 (5 bases). Germline loops: CDR1 SEHNR, CDR2 FQNEAQ (reference sequence). V was clipped by 4 bases and J by 9 bases, with 19 bases between them. The CDR3 consists of 15 residues.

CDR3 sequence reads: CASSLLSGDGSNSPLHF. For the CDR3, the DNA is TGCGCCAGCAGCTTGCTCTCGGGGGACGGTAGTAATTCACCCCTCCACTTT. The V call is TRBV5-1, the J call TRBJ1-6; tentative D call: TRBD1 (5 bases). Germline assignment: CDR1 SGHRS and CDR2 YFSETQ. Trimming removed 1 base at V and 6 bases at J, with 17 bases between. CDR3 length: 17 amino acids.

The rearrangement joins TRBV11-3 to TRBJ2-3; 7 nucleotides agree with TRBD1. Germline CDR1 is SGHNT and CDR2 is YENEEA. The CDR3 totals 15 residues. Trimming removed 5 bases from V and 8 bases from J; junction bases left unmatched: 13. The CDR3 reads CASSLGDRGESTQYF. CDR3 nucleotide sequence: TGTGCCAGCAGCCTAGGGGACAGAGGGGAGAGTACGCAGTATTTT.

This chain uses TRBV11-1 with TRBJ1-4; TRBD1 agrees at 9 bases. V was clipped by 7 bases and J by 8 bases; unmatched bases: 11. The CDR3 consists of 15 residues. CDR1 and CDR2 (germline): SGHAT, FQDESV (reference sequence). The CDR3 region is CASTPKGTGNEKLFF. The CDR3 nucleotides are TGTGCCAGCACCCCCAAGGGGACAGGGAACGAAAAACTGTTTTTT.

CDR3 loop: CASRPITANTEAFF. CDR3 nucleotides: TGTGCCAGCAGGCCAATTACAGCGAACACTGAAGCTTTCTTT. This chain connects TRBV6-5 to TRBJ1-1; no clear D. V was pared by 6 bases and J by 1 base, with 12 bases between. This CDR3 is built from 14 residues. Germline lookup yields CDR1 MNHEY and CDR2 SVGAGI.

This clone appeared a single time. J is TRBJ2-5 and V is TRBV19; weak D call: TRBD1 (5 bases). Germline V gene lookup returns CDR1 LNHDA and CDR2 SQIVND (reference sequence). The CDR3 covers 13 residues. The germline V and J ends were trimmed by 8 bases and 1 base, with 11 bases remaining between them. The CDR3: CASRRDLQETQYF. The CDR3 DNA reads as TGTGCCAGTCGCAGGGATCTCCAAGAGACCCAGTACTTC. Together with reference TRBV19 and TRBJ2-5, the CDR3 gives the full variable domain: DGGITQSPKYLFRKEGQNVTLSCEQNLNHDAMYWYRQDPGQGLRLIYYSQIVNDFQKGDIAEGYSVSREKKESFPLTVTSAQKNPTAFYLCASRRDLQETQYFGPGTRLLVL.

The chain carries TRBV6-5 and TRBJ2-7; 7 bases map to TRBD1. This CDR3 has 13 residues. From germline, CDR1 is MNHEY and CDR2 SVGAGI. V lost 7 bases, J lost 6 bases, and 9 bases stayed unmatched. The CDR3 here is CASKASTGVEQYF. CDR3 coding DNA: TGTGCCAGCAAGGCCTCTACAGGGGTCGAGCAGTACTTC.

The chain has TRBV30 and TRBJ2-5; 9 nucleotides agree with TRBD1. Germline CDR1 GTSNPN, CDR2 SVGIG (reference sequence). This CDR3 is built from 14 residues. The V and J ends lost 3 bases and 2 bases, in that order; junction bases with no gene match: 4. For the CDR3, the DNA is TGTGCCTGGAGAGGACAGGGGTCACAAGAGACCCAGTACTTC. Its protein product is CAWRGQGSQETQYF.

The V and J genes are TRBV19 and TRBJ1-5; D ambiguous. Per the germline V gene, CDR1 is LNHDA and CDR2 is SQIVND (reference sequence). This CDR3 region has 12 residues. The CDR3 protein is CATSRSNQPQHF. The CDR3 region has the DNA TGTGCGACATCCCGGAGCAATCAGCCCCAGCATTTT. Full variable domain (outside the CDR3, taken from reference TRBV19 and TRBJ1-5): DGGITQSPKYLFRKEGQNVTLSCEQNLNHDAMYWYRQDPGQGLRLIYYSQIVNDFQKGDIAEGYSVSREKKESFPLTVTSAQKNPTAFYLCATSRSNQPQHFGDGTRLSIL.

This clone was observed once. This chain links TRBV29-1 with TRBJ1-1; a weak D match, TRBD1 (6 bases). Deletions cut 4 bases from V and 1 base from J, with 13 bases between. This CDR3 spans 14 amino acids. CDR1 and CDR2 from the germline V gene are SQVTM and ANQGSEA. The CDR3 bases are TGCAGCGTTGGGCAGGGGACGGCGAACACTGAAGCTTTCTTT. Amino acid sequence: CSVGQGTANTEAFF.

The chain is built from TRBV9 and TRBJ2-3; 9 bases align to TRBD2. With V trimmed by 5 bases and J by 0 bases, 13 bases remained unmatched. CDR1 and CDR2 from the germline V gene are SGDLS and YYNGEE. The CDR3 extends over 18 amino acids. The CDR3 loop is CASSRSGGRTPSTDTQYF. CDR3 DNA: TGTGCCAGCAGTCGTAGCGGGGGCCGGACTCCTAGCACAGATACGCAGTATTTT.

The table lists this clone with a count of one. The rearrangement joins TRBV7-9 to TRBJ1-2, with D possibly TRBD1 on 6 matching bases. The length of the CDR3 is 17 residues. The germline gives CDR1 SEHNR, CDR2 FQNEAQ (reference sequence). V was cut by 5 bases and J by 2 bases, with 21 bases left in between. CDR3 nucleotides: TGTGCCAGCAGCCCTTGGGGCCGGACAGCCTCGAACTATGGCTACACCTTC. Protein product: CASSPWGRTASNYGYTF.

The chain carries TRBV5-1 and TRBJ2-5; D perhaps matches TRBD2 (6 bases). V dropped 1 base and J dropped 4 bases, with 8 bases sitting between them. Germline V CDR1 and CDR2: SGHRS, YFSETQ. The CDR3 spans 13 residues. In DNA form, the CDR3 reads TGCGCCAGCAGCTTGTGGCGGGGAGAGACCCAGTACTTC. The encoded protein is CASSLWRGETQYF.

V and J are TRBV11-2 and TRBJ2-4; D is possibly TRBD1 (6 bases). CDR3 length: 13 residues. The germline V gene encodes CDR1 SGHAT and CDR2 FQNNGV. V was clipped by 4 bases and J by 13 bases, with 17 bases between them. The CDR3 here is CASSWRTVERQYF. CDR3 nucleotide sequence: TGTGCCAGCAGCTGGAGGACAGTGGAAAGGCAGTACTTC.